The 32 T cell receptor beta chains below were found in one sample sequenced in a study of regulatory T cells in long-lasting Graves disease. Construction of TCR beta libraries relied on iRepertoire HTBI primers and on Arm-PCR targeting CDR3 regions. MiXCR was run by TCRdb on the multiplex PCR reads, yielding one entry per CDR3 protein. The sample holds 450,000 to 650,000 distinct CDR3 sequences, roughly a sixth seen once. Time point of the sample: newly diagnosed GD, antithyroid drugs for less than 3 months. PBMCs were the source of the RNA used for TCR sequencing. Another study also made use of these data, one on T cells in Graves' hyperthyroidism and ophthalmopathy.

Sequenced here: peripheral blood mononuclear cells (PBMCs), sampled at new diagnosis, from a patient treated with antithyroid drugs. The receptors originated from a woman aged 35-65 years with Graves disease.

This clonotype was found many times. This chain uses TRBV27 with TRBJ2-7; D is perhaps TRBD2 (5 bases). Germline CDR1 is MNHEY and CDR2 is SMNVEV (reference sequence). CDR3 length: 13 amino acids. V lost 3 bases and J lost 1, with 7 bases in between. This CDR3 reads CASSLSGSYEQYF. The DNA for the CDR3 is TGTGCCAGCAGTTTGTCGGGGTCCTACGAGCAGTACTTC.

This clonotype was found many times. The J gene is TRBJ2-7, the V gene TRBV28, with 7 bases aligning to TRBD1. This CDR3 is 14 amino acids long. V lost 3 bases and J lost 0; bases outside the gene matches: 2. CDR1 is MDHEN and CDR2 is SYDVKM in the germline V gene. CDR3 residues: CASSLWDSSYEQYF. The CDR3 DNA reads TGTGCCAGCAGTTTGTGGGACAGCTCCTACGAGCAGTACTTC.

This clonotype was seen ten or more times. The chain uses TRBV5-1 and TRBJ2-1; a possible D gene is TRBD1 (5 bases). From germline, CDR1 is SGHRS and CDR2 YFSETQ. The CDR3 consists of 15 residues. Trimming left V 2 bases short and J 4 bases short, with 13 bases between. As DNA, the CDR3 is TGCGCCAGCAGCTTTGGAGACAGAGATTACAATGAGCAGTTCTTC. This translates into CASSFGDRDYNEQFF.

This clonotype occurred many times. This chain joins TRBV12-3 or TRBV12-4 and TRBJ1-2; D call uncertain. The V gene lost 1 base and the J gene lost 2 bases, with 5 bases spanning the gap. The CDR3 has 13 residues. In nucleotides, the CDR3 is TGTGCCAGCAGTTTAGTAGCAAACTATGGCTACACCTTC. Residues: CASSLVANYGYTF.

The chain combines TRBV14 with TRBJ2-5, with 7 nucleotides matching TRBD1. V was pared by 3 bases and J by 1 base, with 5 bases of the junction left unmatched. The CDR3 spans 15 residues. The germline V gene has CDR1 SGHDN and CDR2 FVKESK. CDR3 DNA sequence: TGTGCCAGCAGCCACCGAACAGGGGTCCAAGAGACCCAGTACTTC. It yields the protein CASSHRTGVQETQYF.

In regard to this clonotype: One end of the junction varies from germline; a read error may be responsible. This chain uses TRBV2 with TRBJ1-6; 8 nucleotides match TRBD1. The germline CDR1 and CDR2 sequences are SNHLY and FYNNEI. The CDR3 loop spans 15 amino acids. In DNA form, the CDR3 reads TGTGTCAGCACCTACAGGGGGGACAGTAATTCACCCCTCCACTTT. Translated: CVSTYRGDSNSPLHF.

This clonotype was seen many times. The chain combines TRBV7-9 with TRBJ2-2; unclear D gene. The CDR3 length is 12 residues. The germline V gene has CDR1 SEHNR and CDR2 FQNEAQ (reference sequence). Trimming cost V 5 bases and J 5 bases, with 6 bases left between them. CDR3 loop: CASSQDTGELFF. CDR3 bases: TGTGCCAGCAGCCAAGATACCGGGGAGCTGTTTTTT.

The chain couples TRBV4-2 to TRBJ2-3, with D maybe TRBD2 (6 bases). CDR1 is LGHNA, CDR2 YNFKEQ, per germline. The CDR3 covers 14 residues. Trimming left V 1 base short and J 4 bases short, with 9 bases between. The CDR3 loop is CASSQGLDADTQYF. The CDR3, as DNA: TGTGCCAGCAGCCAAGGACTAGACGCAGATACGCAGTATTTT.

This clonotype has just a few counts. This chain connects TRBV12-3 or TRBV12-4 to TRBJ2-1; D unclear. V was clipped by 6 bases and J by 11 bases, with 23 bases between them. CDR3 size: 15 residues. CDR3 sequence reads: CASSSPADRVIKQFF. CDR3 in DNA: TGTGCCAGCAGCAGCCCGGCAGACCGCGTTATTAAGCAGTTCTTC.

This clonotype came up a few times. The chain combines TRBV20-1 with TRBJ1-3, with D perhaps matching TRBD1 (5 bases). Between the trimmed V and J ends, which lost 0 bases and 4 bases, there was a span of 13 bases. This CDR3 comprises 15 residues. Germline V gene lookup returns CDR1 DFQATT and CDR2 SNEGSKA (reference sequence). The chain's CDR3 is CSARDWGGTGNTIYF. The DNA of the CDR3 is TGCAGTGCTAGAGATTGGGGGGGAACCGGAAACACCATATATTTT.

This clonotype occurred many times. J is TRBJ1-2 and V is TRBV2; no reliable D call. Trimming removed 3 bases at V and 0 bases at J, with 8 bases between. In germline, CDR1 is SNHLY, CDR2 FYNNEI. The CDR3 spans 14 residues. The CDR3 bases are TGTGCCAGCAGTGATAACGGACCTAACTATGGCTACACCTTC. This gives the protein CASSDNGPNYGYTF. The full variable domain, with the rest looked up from reference TRBV2 and TRBJ1-2, is EPEVTQTPSHQVTQMGQEVILRCVPISNHLYFYWYRQILGQKVEFLVSFYNNEISEKSEIFDDQFSVERPDGSNFTLKIRSTKLEDSAMYFCASSDNGPNYGYTFGSGTRLTVV.

This clonotype showed up many times. V usage is TRBV3-1 and J usage is TRBJ1-1, with D possibly matching TRBD1 (6 bases). The CDR3 loop spans 14 amino acids. V was clipped by 5 bases and J by 1 base, with 11 bases between them. The germline V gene encodes CDR1 LGHDT and CDR2 YNNKEL (reference sequence). CDR3 sequence reads: CASSSRQENTEAFF. The CDR3 DNA sequence: TGTGCCAGCAGCAGCCGACAGGAGAACACTGAAGCTTTCTTT.

Many counts were recorded for this clonotype. The V and J genes are TRBV12-3 or TRBV12-4 and TRBJ1-2; 7 nucleotides match TRBD1. This CDR3 contains 14 residues. The junction had 7 bases not matched to a gene; V was cut back by 5 bases and J by 4 bases. CDR3 coding DNA: TGTGCCAGCAGTCCCCCGGGACAGAGCTATGGCTACACCTTC. Protein: CASSPPGQSYGYTF.

This clonotype was recorded many times. The chain joins TRBV7-3 to TRBJ2-2, with D uncertain. V was pared by 4 bases and J by 7 bases, with 10 bases between. CDR1 and CDR2 from the germline V gene are SGHTA and FQGTGA. The CDR3 totals 13 residues. Written as DNA, the CDR3 is TGTGCCAGCAGCTCCCCAGGCGGCGGGGAGCTGTTTTTT. Its protein product is CASSSPGGGELFF.

As regards this clonotype: A single base separates this from a much larger clone, so it may be a read error. Since the CDR3 does not end with the conserved phenylalanine or tryptophan, this likely comes from a read error. The rearrangement links TRBV6-1 to TRBJ2-1; 7 bases agree with TRBD2. V dropped 5 bases and J dropped 0; count of bases not matched to a gene: 4. Germline V gene data show CDR1 as MNHNS and CDR2 as SASEGT. The CDR3 has 15 amino acids. DNA for the CDR3: TGTGCCAGCAGTCGGGACTATGGCTCCTACAATGAGCAGTTCCTC. Translating gives CASSRDYGSYNEQFL.

The table lists this clonotype with many counts. This rearrangement joins TRBV6-1 to TRBJ1-2; possibly TRBD1 for D (5 bases). This CDR3 spans 13 amino acids. The V gene lost 7 bases and the J gene lost 2 bases, with 11 bases spanning the gap. Germline CDR1 MNHNS, CDR2 SASEGT. This CDR3 is CASTNGGNYGYTF. CDR3 nucleotides: TGTGCCAGCACCAACGGGGGGAACTATGGCTACACCTTC.

This clonotype was counted only a few times. The chain carries TRBV19 and TRBJ1-5, with D perhaps matching TRBD1 (5 bases). V gave up 0 bases and J gave up 9 bases, with 9 bases separating them. CDR1 and CDR2 (germline): LNHDA, SQIVND (reference sequence). CDR3 length equals 13 residues. The CDR3 coding sequence is TGTGCCAGTAGTATAGAAGGGGCTGGGCCCCAGCATTTT. It encodes CASSIEGAGPQHF.

CDR3 nucleotides: TGTGCCAGCAGTGTGGGGGTAAATGAAAAACTGTTTTTT. Translation gives CASSVGVNEKLFF. The V gene is TRBV6-1, the J gene TRBJ1-4, with D possibly TRBD1 on 5 matching bases. Looked up from germline, CDR1 is MNHNS and CDR2 is SASEGT. V was trimmed by 4 bases and J by 5 bases, leaving 8 bases between them. The CDR3 runs 13 residues.

This clonotype was seen repeatedly, ten times or more. The chain has TRBV5-4 and TRBJ2-5, with D possibly TRBD1 on 5 matching bases. The germline CDR1 and CDR2 sequences are SGHNT and YYREEE (reference sequence). V was pared by 3 bases and J by 4 bases, with 16 bases between. The CDR3 is made up of 15 amino acids. The CDR3 sequence: CASSSQGTLRETQYF. DNA of the CDR3: TGTGCCAGCAGCTCGCAGGGAACCCTACGAGAGACCCAGTACTTC.

The sample holds a few counts of this clonotype. The chain links TRBV5-1 to TRBJ2-1, with unresolved D. The CDR3 is 15 residues long. The V gene lost 0 bases and the J gene lost 5 bases, with 12 bases spanning the gap. The germline V gene encodes CDR1 SGHRS and CDR2 YFSETQ. The CDR3 loop reads CASSLATGGHNEQFF. CDR3 DNA: TGCGCCAGCAGCTTGGCCACGGGCGGACACAATGAGCAGTTCTTC.

This chain joins TRBV28 and TRBJ1-5; D is perhaps TRBD1 (5 bases). The V end lost 6 bases, the J end lost 7 bases, and 19 bases lay between the germline ends. This CDR3 is built from 15 residues. Per germline, CDR1 MDHEN and CDR2 SYDVKM. For the CDR3, the DNA is TGTGCCAGCAGCCCCCCGAGGGGCGCGGGGCAGCCCCAGCATTTT. Translated, it gives CASSPPRGAGQPQHF.

A few counts support this clonotype. This may stem from a read error, because a much larger clone lies one nucleotide away. The genes are TRBV6-2 or TRBV6-3 and TRBJ2-3; TRBD2 aligns across 11 bases. Germline V gene sequence: CDR1 MNHEY, CDR2 SVGEGT. The CDR3 has 19 amino acids. The CDR3 loop reads CTSSYSSLAGVVSTDTQYF. The CDR3 DNA reads TGTACCAGCAGTTACTCGTCACTAGCGGGGGTTGTTAGCACAGATACGCAGTATTTT.

This chain uses TRBV2 with TRBJ2-1; TRBD1 agrees at 8 bases. The J call may be faulty, since TRBJ2-5 better matches the DNA end. The V gene's germline CDR1 is SNHLY and CDR2 FYNNEI. The CDR3 runs to 13 residues. The CDR3 coding sequence is TGTGCCAGCCAGACAGGGGTCAGAGAGACCCAGTACTTC. It translates to CASQTGVRETQYF.

The table lists this clonotype with a few counts. The rearrangement uses TRBV6-5 and TRBJ2-7, with TRBD1 as a possible D gene (6 bases). The CDR3 has 15 amino acids. Trimming shortened V by 0 bases and J by 3 bases, and 12 bases separated the two germline ends. In germline, CDR1 is MNHEY, CDR2 SVGAGI. The CDR3 sequence is CASSYSTGRNYEQYF. The CDR3 region has the DNA TGTGCCAGCAGTTACTCGACAGGACGGAACTACGAGCAGTACTTC.

The V call is TRBV11-3, the J call TRBJ1-6; 10 positions agree with TRBD1. Germline CDR1 is SGHNT and CDR2 is YENEEA. After removal of 3 bases from V and 6 bases from J, the junction contained 5 bases not matched to a gene. This CDR3 is 16 amino acids long. The CDR3 spells CASSFGTGVINSPLHF. CDR3 bases: TGTGCCAGCAGCTTTGGGACAGGGGTGATTAATTCACCCCTCCACTTT.

In its sample, this clonotype was seen a few times. The J gene is TRBJ1-2, the V gene TRBV20-1; a weak D match, TRBD1 (5 bases). Trimming took off 8 bases at V and 8 bases at J, with 18 bases between the two ends. The CDR3 spans 12 residues. Germline CDR1 is DFQATT and CDR2 is SNEGSKA (reference sequence). CDR3: CSMILGASGYTF. The CDR3 DNA sequence: TGCAGTATGATACTTGGGGCGTCAGGCTACACCTTC.

This clonotype has only a few counts. The J gene is TRBJ1-2, the V gene TRBV4-1; D possibly corresponds to TRBD1 (6 bases). The CDR3 consists of 15 residues. The germline gives CDR1 MGHRA, CDR2 YSYEKL. Trimming left V 3 bases short and J 8 bases short, with 19 bases between. As DNA, the CDR3 is TGCGCCAGCAGCCAGGGAGGGATCTCTGGGACAGGCTACACCTTC. It is translated as CASSQGGISGTGYTF.

At least ten counts were recorded for this clonotype. The rearrangement joins TRBV11-2 to TRBJ2-3; 12 bases align to TRBD2. V shed 5 bases and J 3 bases; nucleotides not matched to a gene: 3. Per germline, CDR1 SGHAT and CDR2 FQNNGV. The CDR3 consists of 15 residues. In DNA form, the CDR3 reads TGTGCCAGCAGCGGTCTAGCGGGGGGGACAGATACGCAGTATTTT. This encodes CASSGLAGGTDTQYF.

This chain joins TRBV27 and TRBJ1-3; D is perhaps TRBD1 (5 bases). Trimming removed 5 bases at V and 0 bases at J, with 17 bases between. This CDR3 is 17 amino acids long. Germline V gene lookup returns CDR1 MNHEY and CDR2 SMNVEV (reference sequence). The CDR3 is CASSPPWGTSSGNTIYF. CDR3 coding DNA: TGTGCCAGCAGTCCACCTTGGGGGACCAGCTCTGGAAACACCATATATTTT.

This clonotype has just a few counts. This chain links TRBV11-2 with TRBJ2-3; D may match TRBD1 or TRBD2 (6 bases each). Between the trimmed V and J ends, which lost 1 base and 3 bases, there was a span of 20 bases. This CDR3 has 18 amino acids. Per the germline V gene, CDR1 is SGHAT and CDR2 is FQNNGV. Written as DNA, the CDR3 is TGTGCCAGCAGCTTAGGATCCGTGGGGGGCAGGGTAACAGATACGCAGTATTTT. The encoded protein is CASSLGSVGGRVTDTQYF. The full variable domain, its missing parts supplied by reference TRBV11-2 and TRBJ2-3, is EAGVAQSPRYKIIEKRQSVAFWCNPISGHATLYWYQQILGQGPKLLIQFQNNGVVDDSQLPKDRFSAERLKGVDSTLKIQPAKLEDSAVYLCASSLGSVGGRVTDTQYFGPGTRLTVL.

This clonotype was counted many times. The chain uses TRBV6-1 and TRBJ2-7; TRBD2 agrees at 10 bases. The germline V gene encodes CDR1 MNHNS and CDR2 SASEGT. The CDR3 has 14 amino acids. V gave up 5 bases and J gave up 1 base; unmatched junction bases: 2. The CDR3 DNA reads as TGTGCCAGCAGTAATAGCGGGGGGTCCTACGAGCAGTACTTC. The encoded protein is CASSNSGGSYEQYF.

This clonotype came up a few times. The gene calls are TRBV12-3 or TRBV12-4 and TRBJ1-2; 7 nucleotides align to TRBD1. The CDR3 extends over 13 amino acids. V trimming: 6 bases; J trimming: 6 bases; junction bases outside the gene matches: 7. CDR3 nucleotides: TGTGCCAGCAGGGCAGGGGGGGGGGATGGCTACACCTTC. Residues: CASRAGGGDGYTF.